The text below deals with one T cell receptor (beta chain). CDR3 size: 16 residues. V was clipped by 5 bases and J by 2 bases; unmatched bases: 4. The germline gives CDR1 MGHDK, CDR2 SYGVNS. Assay used: immunoSEQ multiplex PCR; TCRdb lists only in-frame clones, some missing. The sample holds about 67,000 clones; 90% to 95% are singletons and the top ten take 0.55% to 0.65%. This record belongs to a study of cytomegalovirus exposure and HLA in healthy donors. The specimen sequenced was PBMCs. The chain recombines TRBV25-1 with TRBJ1-4; 11 bases match TRBD1. This receptor was obtained from a woman younger than 35 in good health and CMV-seronegative. The CDR3 loop reads CASSRTGGRTNEKLFF. CDR3 nucleotides: TGTGCCAGCAGTCGGACAGGGGGCAGGACTAATGAAAAACTGTTTTTT. Variable domain in full (rest from reference TRBV25-1 and TRBJ1-4): EADIYQTPRYLVIGTGKKITLECSQTMGHDKMYWYQQDPGMELHLIHYSYGVNSTEKGDLSSESTVSRIRTEHFPLTLESARPSHTSQYLCASSRTGGRTNEKLFFGSGTQLSVL.